The T cell receptor (beta chain) described here comes from a study of blood T cells in healthy people across ages. Findings and limits, study-wide: Naive T cell percentage and TCR beta diversity correlated strongly.

The sample holds one count of this clonotype. Its antigen is not identified. Then a second PCR, running roughly 7 to 11 cycles, was carried out with a sample-barcoded 5' primer and a J-beta primer mix. In TCRdb, the 5' RACE reads were re-called with MiXCR into one record per CDR3 protein. The data contain about 1.6 million distinct CDR3 sequences, around 36% of them singletons. The germline CDR1 and CDR2 sequences are SQVTM and ANQGSEA. V lost 7 bases and J 0 bases, leaving 22 bases between the germline ends. CDR3 size: 17 residues. The receptor was isolated from a woman younger than 45 in good health. Sequenced material: blood. The V call is TRBV29-1, the J call TRBJ1-3; TRBD1 might be the D (6 bases). The CDR3 DNA follows: TGCAGCGCGAGAGGCGGACAGAAAGACCTCTCTGGAAACACCATATATTTT. This encodes CSARGGQKDLSGNTIYF.